This TCR beta chain comes out of a study of blood T cell repertoires in COVID-19. Study-level background: Donors in the United States, Italy and Spain gave samples during acute or convalescent COVID-19. T cells, B-cell-depleted T cells, or PBMCs supplied cDNA or gDNA.

Under the authors' procedure: Scientists estimated how many nucleated cells there were by amplifying reference gene primers. The method was immunoSEQ multiplex PCR; TCRdb's version includes in-frame clones alone and lacks a portion of them. V, J and clone size are those of that table, while D and trimming were read from the DNA. The sample consists of fewer than 300,000 clones, less than 85% of them appearing once. The source of this sequence is a woman aged 18 to 35 with acute or convalescent COVID-19. Sequencing was performed on peripheral blood.

This chain's CDR3 is CASSAGTSGDNEQFF. The CDR3 DNA follows: TGCGCCAGCAGCGCCGGGACTAGCGGGGACAATGAGCAGTTCTTC. The V and J genes are TRBV10-1 and TRBJ2-1; 13 nucleotides line up with TRBD2. V was clipped by 6 bases and J by 5 bases; unmatched bases: 4. CDR3 size: 15 residues. Germline CDR1 WNHNN, CDR2 SYGVQD (reference sequence).